The 11 T cell receptor beta chains reported below all come from one sample, sequenced in a study of blood T cell repertoires in COVID-19. The assay was immunoSEQ multiplex PCR, and TCRdb's table has in-frame clones only and misses some. The sample yields some 80,000 clones, roughly 82% seen once. What was sequenced was peripheral blood. The source is a woman of 80 years or more with active or convalescent COVID-19.

V gene TRBV27 combines with J gene TRBJ2-7, with D perhaps matching TRBD2 (5 bases). Germline CDR1 MNHEY, CDR2 SMNVEV (reference sequence). Trimming pared 6 bases from V and 7 bases from J, leaving 25 bases between. This CDR3 is built from 16 residues. The CDR3 loop is CASSLRADSREGEQYF. The CDR3, as DNA: TGTGCCAGCAGCTTAAGGGCGGACTCCCGAGAAGGTGAGCAGTACTTC.

This clone was observed a handful of times. The J gene is TRBJ2-7, the V gene TRBV5-5, with 10 bases matching TRBD2. Per germline, CDR1 SGHKS and CDR2 YYEKEE (reference sequence). This CDR3 is 15 amino acids long. Trimming cost V 4 bases and J 2 bases; bases outside gene matches: 6. Here the CDR3 reads CASSRGGTSAYEQYF. The CDR3 region has the DNA TGTGCCAGCAGCCGGGGCGGGACTAGCGCCTACGAGCAGTACTTC. Combining the CDR3 with reference TRBV5-5 and TRBJ2-7 gives the whole variable domain DAGVTQSPTHLIKTRGQQVTLRCSPISGHKSVSWYQQVLGQGPQFIFQYYEKEERGRGNFPDRFSARQFPNYSSELNVNALLLGDSALYLCASSRGGTSAYEQYFGPGTRLTVT.

In its sample, this clone was seen a few times. A read error may produce the germline difference seen at one junction end. The J gene is TRBJ2-1, the V gene TRBV6-5; D is unresolved. The germline gives CDR1 MNHEY, CDR2 SVGAGI. The CDR3 totals 14 residues. The CDR3 spells CASTVMSSYNEQFF. Here the CDR3 DNA reads TGTGCGAGCACGGTTATGAGCTCCTACAATGAGCAGTTCTTC.

This clone was seen at least ten times. The J gene is TRBJ1-3, the V gene TRBV7-9, with a tentative D call TRBD1 (5 bases). V was clipped by 1 base and J by 0 bases, with 7 bases between them. The CDR3 is 15 amino acids. Per the germline V gene, CDR1 is SEHNR and CDR2 is FQNEAQ (reference sequence). The CDR3 nucleotides are TGTGCCAGCAGCTTAGGGACAATCTCTGGAAACACCATATATTTT. Protein: CASSLGTISGNTIYF.

The chain couples TRBV14 to TRBJ2-2; D uncertain. The CDR3 consists of 13 residues. Trimming removed 8 bases at V and 5 bases at J, with 12 bases between. Germline V gene sequence: CDR1 SGHDN, CDR2 FVKESK. In DNA, the CDR3 is TGTGCCAGCTCGACTCAGAGGACCGGGGAGCTGTTTTTT. It specifies CASSTQRTGELFF.

The rearrangement joins TRBV19 to TRBJ1-2; 7 bases agree with TRBD1. The CDR3 is 14 amino acids. Germline loops: CDR1 LNHDA, CDR2 SQIVND (reference sequence). J lost 4 bases, V lost 5 bases, and 7 bases had no gene match. The CDR3 DNA sequence: TGTGCCAGTAGTCCAGGACAGGTCATCTATGGCTACACCTTC. Translated: CASSPGQVIYGYTF.

The chain joins TRBV3-1 (or the pseudogene TRBV3-2) to TRBJ2-3; 11 bases line up with TRBD2. This CDR3 contains 16 residues. Looked up from germline, CDR1 is LGHDT and CDR2 is YNNKEL (reference sequence). The J segment lost 3 bases and the V segment lost 0 bases, leaving 2 bases of the junction unmatched. DNA of the CDR3: TGTGCCAGCAGCCAAGACCTAGCGGGGGGAACAGATACGCAGTATTTT. Encoded protein: CASSQDLAGGTDTQYF.

The chain carries TRBV10-2 and TRBJ2-7, with TRBD2 matching 9 bases. This CDR3 contains 14 residues. The trim removed 2 bases at V and 2 bases at J, leaving 1 base unmatched. In germline, CDR1 is WSHSY, CDR2 SAAADI. The CDR3 reads CASSEPSGAYEQYF. In DNA form, the CDR3 reads TGCGCCAGCAGTGAGCCTAGCGGGGCCTACGAGCAGTACTTC.

The chain links TRBV11-2 to TRBJ2-5, with unresolved D. Trimming left V 5 bases short and J 7 bases short, with 17 bases between. CDR1 is SGHAT, CDR2 FQNNGV, per germline. This CDR3 contains 14 residues. The CDR3 loop reads CASSLPTRAGTQYF. CDR3 bases: TGTGCCAGCAGCCTCCCGACACGAGCAGGGACCCAGTACTTC.

The chain combines TRBV5-4 with TRBJ1-1; 8 bases are a match to TRBD1. There are 16 residues in the CDR3. From germline, CDR1 is SGHNT and CDR2 YYREEE (reference sequence). The V gene end was trimmed by 3 bases and the J gene end by 0 bases; junction bases not matched to a gene: 7. The CDR3 DNA sequence: TGTGCCAGCAGCTGGGGGCCAGGGGGCGTGAACACTGAAGCTTTCTTT. This encodes CASSWGPGGVNTEAFF.

The chain employs TRBV6-5 and TRBJ2-7; 7 nucleotides align to TRBD2. CDR1 and CDR2 from the germline V gene are MNHEY and SVGAGI. The CDR3 extends over 13 amino acids. V lost 6 bases, J lost 3 bases, and 5 bases stayed unmatched. The CDR3: CASRAGPNYEQYF. As DNA, the CDR3 is TGTGCCAGCAGAGCGGGACCTAACTACGAGCAGTACTTC.